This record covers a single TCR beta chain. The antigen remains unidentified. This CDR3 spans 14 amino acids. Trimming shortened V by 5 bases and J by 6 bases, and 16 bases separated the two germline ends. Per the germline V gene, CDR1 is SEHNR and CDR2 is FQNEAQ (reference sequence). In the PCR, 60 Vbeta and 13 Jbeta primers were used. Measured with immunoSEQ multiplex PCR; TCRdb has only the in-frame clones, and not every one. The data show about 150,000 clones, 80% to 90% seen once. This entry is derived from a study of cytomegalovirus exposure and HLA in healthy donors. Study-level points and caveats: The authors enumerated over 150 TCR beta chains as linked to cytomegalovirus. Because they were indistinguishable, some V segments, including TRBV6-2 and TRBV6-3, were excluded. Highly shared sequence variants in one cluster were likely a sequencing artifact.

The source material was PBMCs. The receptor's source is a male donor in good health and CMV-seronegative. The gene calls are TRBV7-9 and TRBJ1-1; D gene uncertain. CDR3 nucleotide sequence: TGTGCCAGCAGCCCGGTGAGGAGCGCGGCTGAAGCTTTCTTT. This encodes CASSPVRSAAEAFF.